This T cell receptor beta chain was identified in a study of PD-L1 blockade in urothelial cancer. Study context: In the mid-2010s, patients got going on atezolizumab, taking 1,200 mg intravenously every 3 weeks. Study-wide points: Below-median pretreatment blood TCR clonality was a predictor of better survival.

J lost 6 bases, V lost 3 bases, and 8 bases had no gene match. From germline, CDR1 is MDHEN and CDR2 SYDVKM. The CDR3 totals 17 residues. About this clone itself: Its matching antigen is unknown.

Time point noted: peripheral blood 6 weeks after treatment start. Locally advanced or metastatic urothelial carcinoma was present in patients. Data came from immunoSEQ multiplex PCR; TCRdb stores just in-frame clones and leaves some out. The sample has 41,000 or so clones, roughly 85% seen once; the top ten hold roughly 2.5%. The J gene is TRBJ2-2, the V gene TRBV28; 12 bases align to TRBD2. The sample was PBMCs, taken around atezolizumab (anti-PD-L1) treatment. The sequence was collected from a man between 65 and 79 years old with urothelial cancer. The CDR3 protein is CASSFWDLAGGPGELFF. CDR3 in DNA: TGTGCCAGCAGTTTTTGGGATCTAGCGGGAGGGCCCGGGGAGCTGTTTTTT.